One and the same sample provided the 17 T cell receptor beta chains below, sequenced in a study of STAT5B mutations in CD4+ large granular lymphocyte leukemia. Sequencing was performed with immunoSEQ multiplex PCR; in TCRdb, only in-frame clones are kept and a portion is missing. Seen here are around 47,000 clones, about 86% observed once, and the top ten hold 0.35%. The sample taken for sequencing was CD4+ T cells from blood buffy coats. The receptors stem from a human donor in good health.

V is TRBV11-1 and J is TRBJ2-5; 12 bases match TRBD2. V gave up 3 bases and J gave up 2 bases; unmatched junction bases: 1. Germline V lookup: CDR1 SGHAT, CDR2 FQDESV (reference sequence). CDR3 length: 15 residues. Here the CDR3 reads CASSFGLAGQETQYF. Written as DNA, the CDR3 is TGTGCCAGCAGCTTCGGACTAGCGGGACAAGAGACCCAGTACTTC.

The V call is TRBV5-1, the J call TRBJ2-1; D not resolved. This CDR3 has 11 amino acids. Germline V gene lookup returns CDR1 SGHRS and CDR2 YFSETQ. V was cut by 3 bases and J by 8 bases, with 6 bases left in between. CDR3 residues: CASSSWDEQFF. The DNA for the CDR3 is TGCGCCAGCAGCTCTTGGGATGAGCAGTTCTTC.

The chain uses TRBV5-1 and TRBJ2-7; 7 nucleotides align to TRBD1. The CDR3 contains 16 residues. The germline gives CDR1 SGHRS, CDR2 YFSETQ. The ends lost 0 bases at V and 3 bases at J; junction bases unmatched: 9. CDR3 in DNA: TGCGCCAGCAGCTTGGGTACGCGACAGGGCGACTACGAGCAGTACTTC. Protein: CASSLGTRQGDYEQYF.

This sequence joins TRBV19 and TRBJ1-5; no clear D. The CDR3 is made up of 15 amino acids. The V gene lost 5 bases and the J gene lost 2 bases, with 13 bases spanning the gap. Germline CDR1 is LNHDA and CDR2 is SQIVND (reference sequence). In nucleotides, the CDR3 is TGTGCCAGTAGTGTCCCAGGTACCCGCAATCAGCCCCAGCATTTT. This codes for CASSVPGTRNQPQHF.

This clone was observed a few times. The chain carries TRBV18 and TRBJ1-1; D remains unclear. V was pared by 4 bases and J by 3 bases, with 9 bases between. The CDR3 runs to 13 residues. Looked up from germline, CDR1 is KGHSH and CDR2 is LQKENI. CDR3 sequence reads: CASSRLKDTEAFF. Here the CDR3 DNA reads TGTGCCAGCTCACGACTCAAGGACACTGAAGCTTTCTTT.

This chain joins TRBV7-3 and TRBJ2-2, with TRBD1 identical over 8 bases. V lost 5 bases and J lost 7; bases outside the gene matches: 9. The CDR3 extends over 15 amino acids. The germline V gene encodes CDR1 SGHTA and CDR2 FQGTGA. CDR3 nucleotide sequence: TGTGCCAGCAGCCAGAACAGGGGGAATGGCGGGGAGCTGTTTTTT. It translates to CASSQNRGNGGELFF.

This chain connects TRBV10-3 to TRBJ2-1; the match to TRBD2 covers 11 bases. Losses at the gene ends were 2 bases for V and 7 bases for J; bases not matched to a gene: 7. This CDR3 spans 16 amino acids. Germline CDR1 is ENHRY and CDR2 is SYGVKD. CDR3 loop: CAISEPALAGGNEQFF. CDR3 nucleotides: TGTGCCATCAGTGAGCCCGCGCTAGCGGGAGGAAATGAGCAGTTCTTC.

This rearrangement joins TRBV30 to TRBJ2-7; TRBD1 aligns across 8 bases. Germline V gives CDR1 GTSNPN, CDR2 SVGIG (reference sequence). Trimming cost V 5 bases and J 2 bases; bases outside gene matches: 2. This CDR3 has 12 amino acids. The CDR3 region is CAWGQGAYEQYF. CDR3 DNA: TGTGCCTGGGGACAGGGCGCCTACGAGCAGTACTTC. Variable domain in full (rest from reference TRBV30 and TRBJ2-7): SQTIHQWPATLVQPVGSPLSLECTVEGTSNPNLYWYRQAAGRGLQLLFYSVGIGQISSEVPQNLSASRPQDRQFILSSKKLLLSDSGFYLCAWGQGAYEQYFGPGTRLTVT.

The chain joins TRBV28 to TRBJ2-5, with D unresolved. The germline V and J ends were trimmed by 2 bases and 0 bases, with 10 bases remaining between them. The CDR3 runs to 15 residues. The germline V gene has CDR1 MDHEN and CDR2 SYDVKM. CDR3 amino acids: CASSLPAKYQETQYF. CDR3 coding DNA: TGTGCCAGCAGTTTACCAGCAAAATACCAAGAGACCCAGTACTTC.

The chain employs TRBV9 and TRBJ2-7; 7 positions agree with TRBD2. CDR3 length equals 14 residues. Unmatched junction bases numbered 3, after V lost 3 bases and J lost 0 bases. Germline-derived CDR1 and CDR2 are SGDLS and YYNGEE. For the CDR3, the DNA is TGTGCCAGCAGCGGGGGGGAGGGCTCCTACGAGCAGTACTTC. It is translated as CASSGGEGSYEQYF. The whole variable domain, remainder taken from reference TRBV9 and TRBJ2-7, is DSGVTQTPKHLITATGQRVTLRCSPRSGDLSVYWYQQSLDQGLQFLIQYYNGEERAKGNILERFSAQQFPDLHSELNLSSLELGDSALYFCASSGGEGSYEQYFGPGTRLTVT.

V and J are TRBV20-1 and TRBJ2-1; D is uncertain. CDR1 DFQATT and CDR2 SNEGSKA come from the germline V gene (reference sequence). The V and J ends lost 2 bases and 8 bases respectively, with 7 bases between them. This CDR3 is built from 11 residues. This CDR3 reads CSARRTDEQFF. The CDR3 DNA sequence: TGCAGTGCTAGAAGAACGGATGAGCAGTTCTTC.

V and J are TRBV5-1 and TRBJ1-2; the match to TRBD1 covers 10 bases. Germline V lookup: CDR1 SGHRS, CDR2 YFSETQ. The V and J ends lost 3 bases and 4 bases, in that order; junction bases with no gene match: 15. CDR3 length: 18 amino acids. The CDR3 sequence: CASSWPPSGTGAGYGYTF. The CDR3 region has the DNA TGCGCCAGCAGCTGGCCCCCCTCTGGGACAGGGGCGGGCTATGGCTACACCTTC.

J is TRBJ2-4 and V is TRBV10-1; D remains unclear. Deletions cut 6 bases from V and 3 bases from J, with 18 bases between. CDR1 and CDR2 (germline): WNHNN, SYGVQD (reference sequence). The CDR3 is 16 residues long. The DNA of the CDR3 is TGCGCCAGCAGATGCTTAGAAGGGCCGGGCAAAAACATTCAGTACTTC. Its protein is CASRCLEGPGKNIQYF.

The V and J genes are TRBV10-3 and TRBJ2-7, with D possibly TRBD1 on 6 matching bases. CDR3 size: 17 residues. Trimming shortened V by 0 bases and J by 5 bases, and 20 bases separated the two germline ends. The germline gives CDR1 ENHRY, CDR2 SYGVKD. CDR3 residues: CAISESTSGRGRNEQYF. CDR3 DNA sequence: TGTGCCATCAGTGAGTCGACTTCCGGCAGGGGACGCAACGAGCAGTACTTC.

V is TRBV28 and J is TRBJ2-7, with 9 bases matching TRBD1. Per germline, CDR1 MDHEN and CDR2 SYDVKM. V shed 3 bases, J shed 3 bases, and the junction held 9 bases outside the gene matches. The CDR3 is 16 amino acids. CDR3 in amino acids: CASSLVWGTGIYEQYF. Here the CDR3 DNA reads TGTGCCAGCAGTTTGGTGTGGGGGACAGGGATCTACGAGCAGTACTTC.

The chain combines TRBV5-1 with TRBJ2-2; 10 bases fit TRBD2. The CDR3 totals 15 residues. In germline, CDR1 is SGHRS, CDR2 YFSETQ. J was trimmed by 7 bases and V by 4 bases; bases with no gene match: 7. CDR3 residues: CASSPTTSGVGELFF. CDR3 coding DNA: TGCGCCAGCAGCCCGACCACTAGCGGGGTCGGGGAGCTGTTTTTT.

V is TRBV15 and J is TRBJ2-3; tentatively, D is TRBD1 or TRBD2 (5 bases each). This CDR3 spans 19 amino acids. Looked up from germline, CDR1 is LNHNV and CDR2 is YYDKDF (reference sequence). V lost 0 bases and J lost 2, with 21 bases in between. The CDR3 spells CATSRERASLEGVTDTQYF. The CDR3 DNA follows: TGTGCCACCAGCAGAGAGAGGGCGAGCCTGGAAGGGGTCACAGATACGCAGTATTTT.